This note documents a single TCR beta chain sequence. Its antigen is currently unknown. Germline V gene lookup returns CDR1 KGHSH and CDR2 LQKENI. The CDR3 has 15 amino acids. The V gene lost 3 bases and the J gene lost 2 bases, with 13 bases spanning the gap. Sorting based on CD45RO/CCR7/CD25/CD127/CD95/CD27 separated CD4+ naive, central memory, regulatory and stem cell-like memory cells. The record originates from a study of beta chain features in type 1 diabetes. General observations from the study: More deletions and fewer insertions at VDJ junctions were seen in type 1 diabetes patients. Among all four CD4+ subsets, Type 1 diabetes patients had TCRB CDR3s that were moderately but significantly shorter.

Sequencing targeted expressed TCRB transcripts, as all isolated RNA had been reverse transcribed. Profiling relied on immunoSEQ multiplex PCR, and the TCRdb table lists in-frame clones only, not all of them. Of hundreds of thousands of clones in the sample, roughly 12% were seen once. The V gene is TRBV18, the J gene TRBJ2-5, with D possibly TRBD2 on 6 matching bases. The sequencing input was naive CD4+ T cells from blood. This receptor was identified in a man between 18 and 35 years old with type 1 diabetes. The CDR3 spells CASSPPGLIQETQYF. The CDR3 coding sequence is TGTGCCAGCTCACCTCCGGGACTGATACAAGAGACCCAGTACTTC.